This passage covers 7 T cell receptor beta chains from one sample sequenced in a study of blood T cell repertoires in COVID-19. The method was immunoSEQ multiplex PCR; TCRdb's version includes in-frame clones alone and lacks a portion of them. Seen here are some 50,000 clones, approximately 84% observed once, and the top ten hold 28%. The material sequenced was peripheral blood. The receptor set was obtained from a human donor in a cohort sampled during active COVID-19.

Concerning this clone itself: The sample has other DNA sequences that encode this CDR3 too. The chain combines TRBV7-6 with TRBJ2-5, with 13 bases lining up with TRBD2. Germline CDR1 reads SGHVS; CDR2 reads FNYEAQ. Trimming at V came to 5 bases and at J to 2 bases, leaving 5 bases not matched to a gene. The CDR3 is made up of 16 amino acids. The CDR3 DNA reads TGTGCCAGCAGCCTCGGACTAGCGGGGGCTCAAGAGACCCAGTACTTC. Protein sequence: CASSLGLAGAQETQYF.

The J gene is TRBJ1-2, the V gene TRBV5-1, with 11 bases matching TRBD1. Germline values: CDR1 SGHRS, CDR2 YFSETQ. Germline trimming cut 0 bases from V and 7 bases from J; bases unmatched to any gene: 8. This CDR3 has 16 residues. The CDR3 sequence: CASSLEVGQGAGGYTF. CDR3 in DNA: TGCGCCAGCAGCTTGGAAGTAGGACAGGGGGCAGGTGGCTACACCTTC. Together with reference TRBV5-1 and TRBJ1-2, the CDR3 gives the full variable domain: KAGVTQTPRYLIKTRGQQVTLSCSPISGHRSVSWYQQTPGQGLQFLFEYFSETQRNKGNFPGRFSGRQFSNSRSEMNVSTLELGDSALYLCASSLEVGQGAGGYTFGSGTRLTVV.

The chain recombines TRBV6-5 with TRBJ2-7; 7 nucleotides line up with TRBD2. V shed 8 bases, J shed 7 bases, and the junction held 14 bases outside the gene matches. Germline V lookup: CDR1 MNHEY, CDR2 SVGAGI. CDR3 length: 14 residues. CDR3 DNA: TGTGCCAGCCTCCTTAGCGGGCCCGCTGGTGAGCAGTACTTC. This translates into CASLLSGPAGEQYF.

The chain couples TRBV6-5 to TRBJ2-7; 9 positions agree with TRBD1. The CDR3 runs 15 residues. Per germline, CDR1 MNHEY and CDR2 SVGAGI. The V and J ends lost 6 bases and 4 bases, in that order; junction bases with no gene match: 10. The CDR3 sequence: CASRKYRGQGYEQYF. The DNA for the CDR3 is TGTGCCAGCAGAAAATACAGGGGGCAAGGATACGAGCAGTACTTC.

The chain has TRBV10-3 and TRBJ2-2; 11 bases fit TRBD1. V lost 7 bases to trimming and J lost 4 bases; unmatched junction nucleotides: 8. The CDR3 has 16 residues. CDR1 is ENHRY and CDR2 is SYGVKD in the germline V gene. CDR3 DNA: TGTGCCATCAAGAGGGACAGGGGGTCGGGCACCGGGGAGCTGTTTTTT. Translating it yields CAIKRDRGSGTGELFF.

V usage is TRBV11-3 and J usage is TRBJ2-2, with 12 bases lining up with TRBD2. Germline-derived CDR1 and CDR2 are SGHNT and YENEEA. J was trimmed by 7 bases and V by 5 bases; bases with no gene match: 8. The CDR3 loop spans 16 amino acids. The CDR3 DNA is TGTGCCAGCAGCGCGCCTAGCGGGGGGGCACTCGGGGAGCTGTTTTTT. This encodes CASSAPSGGALGELFF.

The chain employs TRBV18 and TRBJ2-7; TRBD2 aligns across 11 bases. Trimming cost V 6 bases and J 2 bases; bases outside gene matches: 15. Germline lookup yields CDR1 KGHSH and CDR2 LQKENI. This CDR3 is 18 amino acids long. The CDR3 protein is CASSLNLAGGILTYEQYF. The DNA for the CDR3 is TGTGCCAGCTCCCTCAATCTAGCGGGGGGCATTTTAACCTACGAGCAGTACTTC.